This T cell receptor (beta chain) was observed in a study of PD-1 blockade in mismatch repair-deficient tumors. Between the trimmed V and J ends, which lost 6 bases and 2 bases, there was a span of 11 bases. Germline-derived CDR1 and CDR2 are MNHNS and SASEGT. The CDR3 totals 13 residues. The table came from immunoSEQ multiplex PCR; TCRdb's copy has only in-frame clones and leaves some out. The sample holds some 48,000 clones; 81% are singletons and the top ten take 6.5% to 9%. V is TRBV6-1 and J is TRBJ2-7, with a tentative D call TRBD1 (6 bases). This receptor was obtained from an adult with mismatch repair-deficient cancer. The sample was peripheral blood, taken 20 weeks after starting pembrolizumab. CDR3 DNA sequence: TGTGCCAGCAGGTACGGACAGACCTACGAGCAGTACTTC. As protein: CASRYGQTYEQYF.